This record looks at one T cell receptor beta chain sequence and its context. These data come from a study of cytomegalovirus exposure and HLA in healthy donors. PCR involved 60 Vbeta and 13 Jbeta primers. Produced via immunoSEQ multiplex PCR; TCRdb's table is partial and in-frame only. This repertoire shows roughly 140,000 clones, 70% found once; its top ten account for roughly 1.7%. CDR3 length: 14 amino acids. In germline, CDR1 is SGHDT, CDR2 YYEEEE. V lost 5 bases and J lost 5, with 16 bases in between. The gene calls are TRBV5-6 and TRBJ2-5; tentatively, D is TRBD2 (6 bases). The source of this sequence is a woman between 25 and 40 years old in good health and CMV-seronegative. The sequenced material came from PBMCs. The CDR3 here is CASSRGTVRETQYF. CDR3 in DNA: TGTGCCAGCAGTCGAGGGACTGTTCGGGAGACCCAGTACTTC.